The clone carrying this T cell receptor beta chain was seen a few times. The data were taken from a study of cytotoxic CD8 clonotypes in ibrutinib-treated CLL. Sequencing was performed with immunoSEQ multiplex PCR; in TCRdb, only in-frame clones are kept and a portion is missing. This repertoire shows around 310,000 clones, roughly 85% found once; its top ten account for over 5%. Germline lookup yields CDR1 SGHVS and CDR2 FNYEAQ. The V end was cut by 5 bases, the J end by 9 bases, with 11 bases between. This CDR3 contains 12 residues. Here the sequenced sample was PBMCs, taken before ibrutinib treatment. The sequence derives from a human donor with chronic lymphocytic leukemia. This chain links TRBV7-6 with TRBJ1-5, with unresolved D. The CDR3 DNA reads as TGTGCCAGCAGCAAAGTCCTTGGGCCCCAGCATTTT. It codes for CASSKVLGPQHF.